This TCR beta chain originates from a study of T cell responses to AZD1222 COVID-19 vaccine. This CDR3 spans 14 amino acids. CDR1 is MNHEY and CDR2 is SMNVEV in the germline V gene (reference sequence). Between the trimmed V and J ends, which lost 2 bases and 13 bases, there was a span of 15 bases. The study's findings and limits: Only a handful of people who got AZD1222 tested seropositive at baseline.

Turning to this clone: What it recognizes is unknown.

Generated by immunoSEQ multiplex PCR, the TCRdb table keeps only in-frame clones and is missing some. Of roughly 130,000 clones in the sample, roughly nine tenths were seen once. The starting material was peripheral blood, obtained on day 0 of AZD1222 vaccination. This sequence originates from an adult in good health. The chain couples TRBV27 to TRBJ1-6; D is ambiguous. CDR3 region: CASSLKGTVRPLHF. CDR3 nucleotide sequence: TGTGCCAGCAGTTTAAAGGGAACAGTGAGGCCCCTCCACTTT.